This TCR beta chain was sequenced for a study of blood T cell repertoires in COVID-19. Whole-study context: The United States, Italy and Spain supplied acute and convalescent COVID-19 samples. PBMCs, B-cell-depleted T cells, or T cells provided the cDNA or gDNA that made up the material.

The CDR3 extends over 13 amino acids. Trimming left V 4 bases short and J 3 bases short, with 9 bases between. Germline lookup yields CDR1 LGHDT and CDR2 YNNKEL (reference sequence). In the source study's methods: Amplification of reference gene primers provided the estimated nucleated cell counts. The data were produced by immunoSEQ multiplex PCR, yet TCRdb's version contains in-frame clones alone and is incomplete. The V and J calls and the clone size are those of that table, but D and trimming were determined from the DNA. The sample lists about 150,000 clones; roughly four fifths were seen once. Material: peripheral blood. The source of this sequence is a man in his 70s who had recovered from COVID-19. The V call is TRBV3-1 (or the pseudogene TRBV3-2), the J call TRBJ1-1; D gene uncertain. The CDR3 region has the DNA TGTGCCAGCAGCCCAAAGGAGGACACTGAAGCTTTCTTT. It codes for CASSPKEDTEAFF.